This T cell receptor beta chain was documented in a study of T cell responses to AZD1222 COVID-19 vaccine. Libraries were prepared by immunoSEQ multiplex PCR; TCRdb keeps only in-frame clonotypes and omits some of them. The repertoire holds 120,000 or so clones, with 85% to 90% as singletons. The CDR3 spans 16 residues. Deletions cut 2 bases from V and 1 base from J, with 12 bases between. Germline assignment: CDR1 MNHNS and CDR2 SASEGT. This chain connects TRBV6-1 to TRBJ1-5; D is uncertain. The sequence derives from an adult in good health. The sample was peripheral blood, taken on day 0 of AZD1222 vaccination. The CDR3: CASSEWSRRSNQPQHF. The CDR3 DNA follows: TGTGCCAGCAGTGAATGGTCGCGACGGAGCAATCAGCCCCAGCATTTT.